This T cell receptor beta chain is drawn from a study of lymphopenia after photon versus proton radiotherapy. As concerns this clone: Its antigen remains unidentified.

Germline CDR1 is LNHDA and CDR2 is SQIVND (reference sequence). CDR3 length: 13 residues. Germline trimming cut 8 bases from V and 3 bases from J; bases unmatched to any gene: 4. General study results and limits: Post-nadir diversity loss with photons came from oligoclonal expansion, particularly CD8+ Temra cells. In patients who died, overall survival fell as post-nadir TCR diversity dropped more. Better survival with proton therapy was suggested as possible, not demonstrated. Photon-treated patients lost naive T cells and TCR diversity; proton-treated stayed stable.

The table came from immunoSEQ multiplex PCR; TCRdb's copy has only in-frame clones and leaves some out. The table includes approximately 30,000 clones, 75% to 90% detected once. The V call is TRBV19, the J call TRBJ1-5; 7 positions agree with TRBD1. The specimen comprised peripheral blood, sampled from a patient treated with photon-based radiotherapy. The receptor was isolated from a woman in her forties or fifties with pancreatic cancer. The CDR3 region is CASHRGVNQPQHF. The CDR3 nucleotides are TGTGCCAGTCACAGGGGAGTCAATCAGCCCCAGCATTTT.